This T cell receptor (beta chain) originates from a study of metastatic and nonmetastatic thyroid tumors. About the research overall: Malignant and benign thyroid patients had repertoires compared in peripheral blood and tumor or nodule tissue. General observations from the study: Malignant thyroid tumors reportedly exceeded benign nodules significantly in TCR beta diversity, with the difference appearing in blood and tumor.

CDR3 length: 13 residues. Germline trimming cut 5 bases from V and 3 bases from J; bases unmatched to any gene: 3. From germline, CDR1 is DFQATT and CDR2 SNEGSKA (reference sequence). This clone has ten or more counts. The antigen is undetermined. Authors' data handling: Construction of a distant-metastasis classifier for papillary thyroid cancer relied on CDR3 differences across clinicopathological groups. Through MiXCR, TCRdb re-clonotyped the PCR reads. In this record, the V and J calls reflect TCRdb's handling and not the investigators' own analysis. This repertoire shows 25,000 to 30,000 clones, 20% to 25% found once; its top ten account for about 14%. Thyroid surgery was preceded by no treatment in any patient.

The sample taken for sequencing was blood. The chain has TRBV20-1 and TRBJ1-1; 10 bases match TRBD1. The clonotype was recovered from a female donor with papillary thyroid cancer or a benign thyroid nodule (not recorded which). Some clones in this sample may be carry-over from other donors' samples. Here the CDR3 DNA reads TGCAGTGCTCGACAGGGGGCTGACACTGAAGCTTTCTTT. Translation gives CSARQGADTEAFF.